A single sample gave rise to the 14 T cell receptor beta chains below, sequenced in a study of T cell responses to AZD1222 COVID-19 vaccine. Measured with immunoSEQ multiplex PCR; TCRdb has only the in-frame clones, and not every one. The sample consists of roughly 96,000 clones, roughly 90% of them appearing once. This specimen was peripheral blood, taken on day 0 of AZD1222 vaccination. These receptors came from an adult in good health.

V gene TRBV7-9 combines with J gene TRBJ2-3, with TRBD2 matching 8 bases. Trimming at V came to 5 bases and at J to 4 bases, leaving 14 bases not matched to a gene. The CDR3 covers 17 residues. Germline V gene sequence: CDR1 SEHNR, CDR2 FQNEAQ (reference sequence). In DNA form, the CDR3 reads TGTGCCAGCAGCCCCGTTGACGGGAGGGCTGGGGCAGATACGCAGTATTTT. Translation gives CASSPVDGRAGADTQYF.

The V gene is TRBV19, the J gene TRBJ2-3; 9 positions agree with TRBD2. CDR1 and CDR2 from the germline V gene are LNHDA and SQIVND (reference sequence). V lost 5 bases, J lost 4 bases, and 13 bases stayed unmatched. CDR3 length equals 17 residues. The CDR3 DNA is TGTGCCAGTAGTGGGGGCCTTAGCGGGAGAGGTGCAGATACGCAGTATTTT. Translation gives CASSGGLSGRGADTQYF.

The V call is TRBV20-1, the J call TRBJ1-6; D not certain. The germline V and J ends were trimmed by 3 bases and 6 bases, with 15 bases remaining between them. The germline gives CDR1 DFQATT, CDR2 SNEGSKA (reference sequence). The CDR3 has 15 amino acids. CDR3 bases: TGCAGTGCTAGTTTCGTCGTGGTGGCTAATTCACCCCTCCACTTT. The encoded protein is CSASFVVVANSPLHF.

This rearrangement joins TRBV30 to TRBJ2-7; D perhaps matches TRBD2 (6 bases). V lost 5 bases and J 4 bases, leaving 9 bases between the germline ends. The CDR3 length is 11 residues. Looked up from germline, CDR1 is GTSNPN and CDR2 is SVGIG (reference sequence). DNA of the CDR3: TGTGCCTGGCGGGACTTTTACGAGCAGTACTTC. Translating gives CAWRDFYEQYF. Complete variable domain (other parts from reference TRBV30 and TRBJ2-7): SQTIHQWPATLVQPVGSPLSLECTVEGTSNPNLYWYRQAAGRGLQLLFYSVGIGQISSEVPQNLSASRPQDRQFILSSKKLLLSDSGFYLCAWRDFYEQYFGPGTRLTVT.

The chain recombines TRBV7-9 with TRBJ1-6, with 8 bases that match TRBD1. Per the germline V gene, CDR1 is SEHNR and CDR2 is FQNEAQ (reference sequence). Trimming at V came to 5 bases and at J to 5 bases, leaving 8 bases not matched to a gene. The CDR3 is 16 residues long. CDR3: CASSPPQGVNNSPLHF. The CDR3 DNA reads TGTGCCAGCAGCCCCCCACAGGGGGTTAATAATTCACCCCTCCACTTT.

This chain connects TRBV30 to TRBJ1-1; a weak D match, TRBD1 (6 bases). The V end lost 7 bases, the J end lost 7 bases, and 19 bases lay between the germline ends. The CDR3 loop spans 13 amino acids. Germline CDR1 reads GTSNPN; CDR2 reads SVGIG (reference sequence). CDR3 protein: CAFTTYRVGEAFF. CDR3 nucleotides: TGTGCCTTCACTACTTACAGGGTGGGTGAAGCTTTCTTT.

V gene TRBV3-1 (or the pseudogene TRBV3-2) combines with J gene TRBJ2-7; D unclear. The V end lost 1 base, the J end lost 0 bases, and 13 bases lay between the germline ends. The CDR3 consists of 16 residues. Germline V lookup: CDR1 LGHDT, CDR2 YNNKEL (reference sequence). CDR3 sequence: CASSQGLQVPSYEQYF. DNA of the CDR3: TGTGCCAGCAGCCAAGGGCTCCAGGTCCCCTCCTACGAGCAGTACTTC.

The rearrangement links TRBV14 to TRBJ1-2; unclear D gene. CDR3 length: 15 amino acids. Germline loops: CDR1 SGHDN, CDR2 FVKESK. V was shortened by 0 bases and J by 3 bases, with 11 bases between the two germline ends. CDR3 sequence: CASSQDPAGYYGYTF. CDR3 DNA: TGTGCCAGCAGCCAAGATCCCGCGGGTTACTATGGCTACACCTTC.

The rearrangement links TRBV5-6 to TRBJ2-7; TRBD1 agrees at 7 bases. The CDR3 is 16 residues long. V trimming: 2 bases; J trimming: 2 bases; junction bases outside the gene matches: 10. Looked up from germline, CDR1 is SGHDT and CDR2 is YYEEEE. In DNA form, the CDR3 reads TGTGCCAGCAGCTTTATACCGGGACAGAGTCCCTACGAGCAGTACTTC. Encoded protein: CASSFIPGQSPYEQYF.

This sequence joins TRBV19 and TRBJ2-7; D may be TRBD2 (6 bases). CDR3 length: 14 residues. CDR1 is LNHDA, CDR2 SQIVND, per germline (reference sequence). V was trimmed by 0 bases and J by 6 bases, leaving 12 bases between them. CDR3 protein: CASSIDRRVSEQYF. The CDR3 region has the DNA TGTGCCAGTAGTATAGATCGGAGGGTAAGCGAGCAGTACTTC.

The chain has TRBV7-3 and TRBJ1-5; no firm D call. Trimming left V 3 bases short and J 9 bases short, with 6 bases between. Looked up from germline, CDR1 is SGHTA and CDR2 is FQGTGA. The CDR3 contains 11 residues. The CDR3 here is CASSLTLPQHF. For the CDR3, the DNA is TGTGCCAGCAGCTTGACACTGCCCCAGCATTTT.

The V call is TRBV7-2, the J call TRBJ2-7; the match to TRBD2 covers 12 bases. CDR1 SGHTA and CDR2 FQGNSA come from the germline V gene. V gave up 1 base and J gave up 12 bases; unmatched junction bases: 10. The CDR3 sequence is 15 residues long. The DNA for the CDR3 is TGTGCCAGCAGCTTAGTCTGGACTAGCGGGGCAACGCTGTACTTC. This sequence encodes CASSLVWTSGATLYF. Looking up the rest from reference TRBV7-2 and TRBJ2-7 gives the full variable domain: GAGVSQSPSNKVTEKGKDVELRCDPISGHTALYWYRQSLGQGLEFLIYFQGNSAPDKSGLPSDRFSAERTGGSVSTLTIQRTQQEDSAVYLCASSLVWTSGATLYFGPGTRLTVT.

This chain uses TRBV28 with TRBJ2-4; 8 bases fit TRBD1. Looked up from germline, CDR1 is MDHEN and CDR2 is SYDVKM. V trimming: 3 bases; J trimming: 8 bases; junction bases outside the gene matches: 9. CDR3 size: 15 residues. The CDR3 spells CASSFSGTGGDIQYF. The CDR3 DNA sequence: TGTGCCAGCAGTTTTTCCGGGACAGGCGGAGACATTCAGTACTTC.

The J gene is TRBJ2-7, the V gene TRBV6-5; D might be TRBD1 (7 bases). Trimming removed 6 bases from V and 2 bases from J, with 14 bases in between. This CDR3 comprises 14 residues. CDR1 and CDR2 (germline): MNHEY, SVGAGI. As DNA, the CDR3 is TGTGCCAGCAGGGGACTTGGGACAGCCTACGAGCAGTACTTC. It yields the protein CASRGLGTAYEQYF.